This T cell receptor (beta chain) was documented in a study of siplizumab effects on memory and regulatory T cells. Overall study findings and caveats: In siplizumab cultures, the suppressive function of proliferating Tregs remained unconfirmed. Sequences below about 10^-5 frequency were poorly captured, limiting mapping of alloreactive clones.

This CDR3 has 12 residues. Trimming left V 1 base short and J 5 bases short, with 6 bases between. The germline V gene encodes CDR1 SGHDN and CDR2 FVKESK. Regarding this clone: Its specificity is unknown.

Coculture of the mixed lymphocyte reaction cells took place at 37 degrees C and lasted 6 days. Measured with immunoSEQ multiplex PCR; TCRdb has only the in-frame clones, and not every one. The sample has 7,000 or so clones; approximately 40% are singletons. Input material: CFSE-low (dividing) CD8+ T cells sorted from an allogeneic mixed lymphocyte reaction. The TCR sequence derives from a human donor in good health; the cells came from an allogeneic mixed lymphocyte reaction. This chain links TRBV14 with TRBJ2-7; D is uncertain. CDR3 DNA sequence: TGTGCCAGCAGCCAAGTCCGGGACGAGCAGTACTTC. Translated: CASSQVRDEQYF.